Below, one TCR beta chain is given with its context. The antigen this receptor binds is unknown. Base-call qualities are not available, and no considerably larger clone is one nucleotide away. The sample is drawn from a study of T cell responses to AZD1222 COVID-19 vaccine (dated by TCRdb to about 2021). Looking at the study overall: TCR sequencing was performed for about 250 trial participants, of whom some 200 were given two doses of AZD1222 and about 25 were given two doses of MenACWY control vaccine. Enrollment into the trials was organized by age into subgroups of 18-55, 56-69 and 70-plus years, and those subgroups contained 148, 28 and 57 TCR-sequenced participants, respectively.

The CDR3 regions of human TCRbeta chains were analyzed by immunosequencing. The original methods were these. TCRs in the repertoires were matched against a reference library of SARS-CoV-2-specific TCRs that had been generated with the MIRA antigen-specificity platform. Breadth meant the fraction of unique TCRs that were SARS-CoV-2-associated, whereas depth meant the fraction of total T cells that were SARS-CoV-2-associated. Using the MIRA data, each spike-specific TCR was assigned both to the spike region to which the TCR was reactive and to a CD4 or CD8 class. Log10-transformed breadth and depth values were compared by one-way ANOVA with Sidak's multiple comparisons tests. Here the immuneACCESS table is served through TCRdb, limited to in-frame sequences with V and J called. Missing clones are a known gap in these copies; in checked studies unresolved V genes cover under half, and the rest lacks a known reason. That table gives V, J and clone size, and the DNA gave D and trimming. This sample holds roughly 140,000 clones; 75% to 90% were observed only once. The top ten clones comprise about 4% of the sample.

Results and caveats for the whole study, not just this receptor: Most participants were white British and females outnumbered males, and the authors suggested that clonal diversity may have been underestimated. Conclusions about previously exposed vaccinees are limited, since just five or six AZD1222 recipients were seropositive for SARS-CoV-2 at baseline. Reportedly, close to half of the unique spike-specific TCRs recognized epitopes lying outside the regions that are mutated in the B.1.351 and B.1.1.7 variants. CD4 TCRs associated with the vaccine covered the entire spike protein, and the dominant responses were in regions 160-218 and 743-854. Because no day 14 peak-response samples were available, the repertoires could be characterized only after the peak T cell response. After two AZD1222 doses, both the breadth and the depth of spike-specific TCRs were significantly higher than at day 0 and than in MenACWY recipients. In the small 56-69-year group, the increase in depth fell short of significance, most likely because of low power.

The label giving this sample's time point can be read as: baseline before first vaccination. The treatment or condition label corresponds to: meningococcal conjugate vaccine given as trial control. Vaccinee samples were obtained from the UK trials COV001 and COV002, which included a single-blind randomized controlled phase 2/3 trial of AZD1222 (ChAdOx1 nCoV-19) in healthy adults. For TCRbeta chain sequencing, PBMC samples were collected from trial participants at day 0 and at day 28 after the second dose. Looking up the germline V gene (reference sequence) yields CDR1 LGHDT and CDR2 YNNKEL. V loses 1 base, J loses 9 bases, and the germline ends lie 13 bases apart. Including the terminal cysteine and phenylalanine, the CDR3 comprises 13 residues. This entry keeps only the CDR3 DNA: 39 bases, framed from base 1.

This receptor was identified in an adult in good health. This sample comprised peripheral blood, obtained on day 0 of MenACWY control vaccination. The chain is made from TRBV3-1 (or the pseudogene TRBV3-2) and TRBJ2-7; no D gene is confidently identified. The sequence in DNA is TGTGCCAGCAGCCAAGTCGTTAAACAAGGGCAGTACTTC. Its protein is CASSQVVKQGQYF.